This T cell receptor beta chain was sequenced in a study of blood T cell repertoires in COVID-19. Study overall: PBMCs, B-cell-depleted T cells, or T cells were the source of the cDNA or gDNA that made up the material.

The V and J ends lost 0 bases and 2 bases, in that order; junction bases with no gene match: 5. There are 15 residues in the CDR3. Germline V CDR1 and CDR2: SGDLS, YYNGEE. Libraries were prepared by immunoSEQ multiplex PCR; TCRdb keeps only in-frame clonotypes and omits some of them. This sample has fewer than 200,000 clones, with roughly four fifths found just once. The source is a man aged 35 to 55 who had recovered from COVID-19. Sequenced sample: peripheral blood. The gene calls are TRBV9 and TRBJ2-7; 7 nucleotides match TRBD1. Here the CDR3 DNA reads TGTGCCAGCAGCGTAGCTATAGGACAGGCCTACGAGCAGTACTTC. Its protein is CASSVAIGQAYEQYF.